The 30 T cell receptor beta chains given below trace back to one sample, sequenced in a study of shared clonotypes between healthy human individuals. Assay: immunoSEQ multiplex PCR; the TCRdb copy retains only in-frame clones and omits some. The table lists some 1,400,000 clones, roughly 96% of them singletons. The sequencing sample was made of naive CD4+ T cells sorted from blood. Regarding subset: CD45RA+ positively selected. These receptors all stem from a man under 40 in good health.

The rearrangement joins TRBV2 to TRBJ2-3; D assignment may be TRBD1 or TRBD2 (5 bases each). The CDR3 extends over 15 amino acids. Germline CDR1 reads SNHLY; CDR2 reads FYNNEI. The V gene lost 6 bases and the J gene lost 1 base, with 14 bases spanning the gap. This CDR3 reads CASSPPPGRTDTQYF. Here the CDR3 DNA reads TGTGCCAGCAGCCCTCCCCCGGGGCGCACAGATACGCAGTATTTT.

The rearrangement links TRBV4-3 to TRBJ2-5; 13 bases are shared with TRBD2. The CDR3 totals 18 residues. Germline V gives CDR1 LGHNA, CDR2 YSLEER. The ends lost 0 bases at V and 7 bases at J; junction bases unmatched: 11. In DNA form, the CDR3 reads TGCGCCAGCAGCCAAGAACTAACAGGACTAGCGGGAGCCGGGACCCAGTACTTC. This sequence encodes CASSQELTGLAGAGTQYF.

V is TRBV7-6 and J is TRBJ2-1; D is ambiguous. Germline assignment: CDR1 SGHVS and CDR2 FNYEAQ. V lost 1 base and J lost 2, with 9 bases in between. The length of the CDR3 is 15 residues. This CDR3 reads CASSLEVVAYNEQFF. For the CDR3, the DNA is TGTGCCAGCAGCTTAGAGGTGGTCGCCTACAATGAGCAGTTCTTC.

Concerning this clone: In the same sample, other DNA sequences code for this CDR3. This chain uses TRBV5-1 with TRBJ2-1; TRBD2 matches 7 bases. The CDR3 is 15 amino acids. J lost 1 base, V lost 1 base, and 2 bases had no gene match. Germline CDR1 is SGHRS and CDR2 is YFSETQ. The CDR3 DNA follows: TGCGCCAGCAGCTTGCCTAGCGGATCCTACAATGAGCAGTTCTTC. Amino acids: CASSLPSGSYNEQFF.

A single count supports this clone. This chain joins TRBV4-1 and TRBJ1-2, with no clear D. V lost 2 bases and J lost 11, with 12 bases in between. The CDR3 runs to 12 residues. Germline loops: CDR1 MGHRA, CDR2 YSYEKL. CDR3 nucleotide sequence: TGCGCCAGCAGCCAATCAGGTTTTGTTTACACCTTC. Its translation is CASSQSGFVYTF.

The genes are TRBV7-2 and TRBJ2-1; no reliable D call. The CDR3 runs to 14 residues. The germline V and J ends were trimmed by 1 base and 10 bases, with 14 bases remaining between them. CDR1 SGHTA and CDR2 FQGNSA come from the germline V gene. CDR3 DNA: TGTGCCAGCAGCTTAGAACTGGGGTTAGGGGAGCAGTTCTTC. As protein: CASSLELGLGEQFF.

The chain is built from TRBV11-2 and TRBJ1-6, with 8 bases identical to TRBD1. V gave up 0 bases and J gave up 10 bases; unmatched junction bases: 5. This CDR3 spans 15 amino acids. Germline loops: CDR1 SGHAT, CDR2 FQNNGV. CDR3 bases: TGTGCCAGCAGCTTAGAGCAGGGGGCGGAATCACCCCTCCACTTT. Amino acids: CASSLEQGAESPLHF.

The CDR3 sequence: CASSQLIGQRGSYEQYF. The CDR3 DNA reads as TGCGCCAGCAGTCAATTAATAGGGCAGAGGGGATCCTACGAGCAGTACTTC. This chain joins TRBV23-1 and TRBJ2-7; TRBD1 or TRBD2 may be the D gene (5 bases each). TRBV23-1 is identified as an open reading frame with a role that is uncertain. The length of the CDR3 is 17 residues. With 1 base removed from V and 1 base from J, the gap between germline ends came to 17 bases.

A word on this clone: This CDR3 is also generated by other DNA sequences in the sample. The rearrangement uses TRBV2 and TRBJ2-3; no clear D. V lost 4 bases, J lost 2 bases, and 7 bases lay in between. CDR1 and CDR2 (germline): SNHLY, FYNNEI. This CDR3 has 13 residues. The CDR3 loop reads CASSVGSTDTQYF. For the CDR3, the DNA is TGTGCCAGCAGTGTAGGGTCCACAGATACGCAGTATTTT.

This clone was counted a single time. The chain joins TRBV5-1 to TRBJ2-5; 13 bases match TRBD2. CDR3 length equals 16 residues. The trim removed 5 bases at V and 5 bases at J, leaving 9 bases unmatched. Per germline, CDR1 SGHRS and CDR2 YFSETQ. The CDR3 DNA reads TGCGCCAGCAGGTTACTAGCGGGAGGGGTCGGCGAGACCCAGTACTTC. Amino acids: CASRLLAGGVGETQYF.

The V and J genes are TRBV7-2 and TRBJ1-5, with D hard to call. This CDR3 has 15 amino acids. V gave up 2 bases and J gave up 5 bases, with 13 bases separating them. From germline, CDR1 is SGHTA and CDR2 FQGNSA. The CDR3 bases are TGTGCCAGCAGCTTAACAGCGCACAGCGATCAGCCCCAGCATTTT. Its translation: CASSLTAHSDQPQHF.

The CDR3 loop reads CASNLSGSRGETQYF. CDR3 nucleotide sequence: TGTGCCAGCAACCTTAGCGGTAGCCGGGGAGAGACCCAGTACTTC. The chain has TRBV6-5 and TRBJ2-5; D is possibly TRBD2 (6 bases). V shed 7 bases and J shed 4 bases, with 19 bases lying between them. Looked up from germline, CDR1 is MNHEY and CDR2 is SVGAGI. The CDR3 has 15 residues.

V and J are TRBV19 and TRBJ2-3; D gene ambiguous. Per germline, CDR1 LNHDA and CDR2 SQIVND (reference sequence). There are 15 residues in the CDR3. Trimming left V 11 bases short and J 10 bases short, with 28 bases between. The CDR3 sequence: CALNPPERTRYAQYF. The DNA for the CDR3 is TGTGCCCTTAACCCCCCAGAGAGAACCAGATACGCGCAGTATTTT.

V is TRBV19 and J is TRBJ2-7, with 10 bases fitting TRBD1. The V segment lost 4 bases and the J segment 0 bases; nucleotides outside the gene matches: 6. This CDR3 is 16 amino acids long. CDR1 is LNHDA, CDR2 SQIVND, per germline (reference sequence). CDR3 protein: CASSSPGQGNSYEQYF. In DNA form, the CDR3 reads TGTGCCAGTAGTAGCCCGGGACAGGGGAACTCCTACGAGCAGTACTTC.

The chain combines TRBV28 with TRBJ2-7, with 9 bases identical to TRBD2. This CDR3 region has 15 residues. V was clipped by 4 bases and J by 2 bases; unmatched bases: 6. CDR1 is MDHEN, CDR2 SYDVKM, per germline. The DNA of the CDR3 is TGTGCCAGCAGTTCGAGCGGGAGGACAACCTACGAGCAGTACTTC. This encodes CASSSSGRTTYEQYF.

The J gene is TRBJ2-3, the V gene TRBV5-1; D remains unclear. V shed 2 bases and J shed 2 bases, with 3 bases lying between them. The CDR3 has 12 residues. Germline V gene sequence: CDR1 SGHRS, CDR2 YFSETQ. CDR3 nucleotides: TGCGCCAGCAGCTTCTACACAGATACGCAGTATTTT. Its translation is CASSFYTDTQYF.

This clone was recorded only once. V and J are TRBV7-8 and TRBJ2-7, with a weak D call TRBD2 (5 bases). Germline lookup yields CDR1 SGHVS and CDR2 FQNEAQ. The V gene lost 7 bases and the J gene lost 2 bases, with 18 bases spanning the gap. The CDR3 is 15 amino acids. CDR3 DNA: TGTGCCAGCACCCCCGAGGGCTTGCCTACCTACGAGCAGTACTTC. Translating gives CASTPEGLPTYEQYF. Variable domain in full (rest from reference TRBV7-8 and TRBJ2-7): GAGVSQSPRYKVAKRGQDVALRCDPISGHVSLFWYQQALGQGPEFLTYFQNEAQLDKSGLPSDRFFAERPEGSVSTLKIQRTQQEDSAVYLCASTPEGLPTYEQYFGPGTRLTVT.

The V call is TRBV29-1, the J call TRBJ2-1, with 9 bases identical to TRBD2. CDR3 length equals 13 residues. Germline V gives CDR1 SQVTM, CDR2 ANQGSEA. V lost 6 bases to trimming and J lost 7 bases; unmatched junction nucleotides: 7. As DNA, the CDR3 is TGCAGCGTCAAAGGACTAGCGAAGAATGAGCAGTTCTTC. It codes for CSVKGLAKNEQFF.

This chain connects TRBV11-2 to TRBJ2-1; 11 bases map to TRBD1. Germline V gene sequence: CDR1 SGHAT, CDR2 FQNNGV. The CDR3 loop spans 14 amino acids. J gave up 10 bases and V 5 bases, and 7 bases lay outside the gene matches. CDR3 protein: CASSPRTGGSEQFF. In DNA, the CDR3 is TGTGCCAGCAGCCCACGGACAGGGGGCAGCGAGCAGTTCTTC.

The rearrangement uses TRBV5-4 and TRBJ1-4; D remains ambiguous. CDR3 length equals 12 residues. Per germline, CDR1 SGHNT and CDR2 YYREEE (reference sequence). The V and J ends lost 2 bases and 5 bases respectively, with 4 bases between them. Written as DNA, the CDR3 is TGTGCCAGCAGCTTACGAAATGAAAAACTGTTTTTT. Residues: CASSLRNEKLFF.

The chain couples TRBV19 to TRBJ2-1; D gene uncertain. Germline CDR1 is LNHDA and CDR2 is SQIVND (reference sequence). The CDR3 loop spans 13 amino acids. With 5 bases removed from V and 12 bases from J, the gap between germline ends came to 17 bases. The CDR3 DNA sequence: TGTGCCAGTAGTCCCCTTCCCCTTCTAGGGCAGTTCTTC. Its protein is CASSPLPLLGQFF.

The chain joins TRBV6-1 to TRBJ2-7; TRBD2 agrees at 12 bases. Germline values: CDR1 MNHNS, CDR2 SASEGT. V shed 4 bases, J shed 2 bases, and the junction held 12 bases outside the gene matches. The length of the CDR3 is 18 residues. The CDR3 DNA reads TGTGCCAGCAGTGCCCAACTCCCGGGACTAGCGGGCCCCTACGAGCAGTACTTC. Residues: CASSAQLPGLAGPYEQYF.

CDR3 in amino acids: CASSYSTHSGGKLFF. The CDR3, as DNA: TGTGCCAGCAGTTACTCGACGCACTCAGGGGGCAAACTGTTTTTT. The rearrangement joins TRBV6-6 to TRBJ1-4; TRBD1 agrees at 8 bases. J lost 11 bases, V lost 0 bases, and 8 bases had no gene match. Germline-derived CDR1 and CDR2 are MNHNY and SVGAGI (reference sequence). CDR3 length: 15 amino acids.

CDR3 sequence (DNA): TGTGCCAGTAGGGGGACGGGACAGACTAGCGGCGGGGAGCTGTTTTTT. Its translation is CASRGTGQTSGGELFF. The chain is built from TRBV19 and TRBJ2-2; 9 positions agree with TRBD2. This CDR3 has 16 residues. V lost 6 bases and J lost 7; bases outside the gene matches: 12. The germline CDR1 and CDR2 sequences are LNHDA and SQIVND (reference sequence).

This clone was detected only once. Other DNA sequences in the same sample also yield this CDR3. The chain links TRBV5-4 to TRBJ2-7, with 9 bases identical to TRBD1. V dropped 3 bases and J dropped 2; count of bases not matched to a gene: 6. This CDR3 region has 15 residues. Germline-derived CDR1 and CDR2 are SGHNT and YYREEE (reference sequence). The CDR3 reads CASSSPGQGTYEQYF. The CDR3 DNA reads TGTGCCAGCAGCTCTCCGGGACAGGGAACCTACGAGCAGTACTTC.

The gene calls are TRBV7-6 and TRBJ1-1; 8 nucleotides match TRBD1. The CDR3 length is 15 residues. V gave up 5 bases and J gave up 3 bases; unmatched junction bases: 8. The V gene's germline CDR1 is SGHVS and CDR2 FNYEAQ. The chain's CDR3 is CASSDRDRIDTEAFF. CDR3 coding DNA: TGTGCCAGCAGCGACCGGGACAGGATCGACACTGAAGCTTTCTTT.

The chain combines TRBV27 with TRBJ2-2, with D unresolved. The CDR3 has 13 residues. V dropped 5 bases and J dropped 7 bases, with 11 bases sitting between them. From germline, CDR1 is MNHEY and CDR2 SMNVEV (reference sequence). CDR3 in amino acids: CASSPRTDGELFF. In DNA, the CDR3 is TGTGCCAGCAGTCCCCGAACGGACGGGGAGCTGTTTTTT.

The chain recombines TRBV7-6 with TRBJ2-3; TRBD2 agrees at 8 bases. With V trimmed by 7 bases and J by 3 bases, 15 bases remained unmatched. The CDR3 is made up of 17 amino acids. Germline loops: CDR1 SGHVS, CDR2 FNYEAQ. The CDR3 sequence: CASKLSPLGGRTDTQYF. CDR3 DNA sequence: TGTGCCAGCAAGCTTAGCCCCTTGGGCGGGAGGACAGATACGCAGTATTTT.

J is TRBJ2-7 and V is TRBV27, with D maybe TRBD2 (6 bases). Germline V gene sequence: CDR1 MNHEY, CDR2 SMNVEV (reference sequence). V was cut by 3 bases and J by 3 bases, with 12 bases left in between. The CDR3 spans 14 residues. The CDR3 bases are TGTGCCAGCAGTTTGTCATTAGCGGTCTACGAGCAGTACTTC. It specifies CASSLSLAVYEQYF.

The chain uses TRBV6-1 and TRBJ1-4; D possibly corresponds to TRBD1 (6 bases). The germline V and J ends were trimmed by 8 bases and 8 bases, with 18 bases remaining between them. Germline V gives CDR1 MNHNS, CDR2 SASEGT. This CDR3 has 14 residues. The CDR3 DNA reads as TGTGCCAGCGGACCGGGGGCGCCGGGGGAAAAACTGTTTTTT. Protein: CASGPGAPGEKLFF.